Given below is one TCR beta chain in context. This clonotype was counted at least ten times. What this receptor recognizes is not known. No base qualities exist here, and no much larger clone lies one base off it. This specimen comes from a study of Graves' ophthalmopathy and Graves' hyperthyroidism (dated by TCRdb to the late 2010s). At the level of the whole study: Peripheral blood was collected at initial diagnosis, before any treatment. TCR beta repertoire signatures were used to distinguish Graves' ophthalmopathy from Graves' hyperthyroidism and to predict progression to ophthalmopathy. In total, 135 blood samples were TCR-sequenced: 40 to 45 ophthalmopathy, under 80 hyperthyroidism and 17 hyperthyroidism-to-ophthalmopathy patients. To explore V-J signatures that separate ophthalmopathy from hyperthyroidism, a discovery set of 95 to 100 patients was enrolled, consisting of about 45 with ophthalmopathy and some 56 with stable hyperthyroidism. T-cell repertoires of thyroid tissue and blood were compared in 5 or 6 hyperthyroidism patients. For independent validation, a separate cohort was made up of 18 hyperthyroidism patients plus 17 patients who later progressed from hyperthyroidism to ophthalmopathy. Once sampling was done, hyperthyroidism patients were given methimazole at a starting dose of 30 mg daily, while ophthalmopathy patients were given high-dose intravenous methylprednisolone.

Broader findings and caveats from the paper: Most expanded thyroid clonotypes with frequency above 0.001 were also detected in blood, suggesting blood repertoires may reflect the thyroid immune response. Ophthalmopathy was separated from stable hyperthyroidism by the 13-signature model with roughly 87% sensitivity and about 81% specificity in cross-validation and with 80%/75% in the test set. In validation, the model predicted ophthalmopathy progression with over 60% sensitivity and approximately 75% specificity; approximately 12 predicted patients were CT-confirmed with GO in a median of about 7.1 months. Sample size was not predetermined statistically, and investigators were not blinded to group allocation.

TCR beta CDR3 regions were amplified from RNA transcripts for repertoire sequencing. The first round of RT-PCR was done with HTBI primers and the Qiagen OneStep RT-PCR kit, and was followed by a second round of multiplex PCR, then size selection and purification. The libraries underwent paired-end sequencing with 100 bp reads on an Illumina HiSeq2000. Per the source publication's procedure: Reads were processed with SOAPnuke, discarding reads with adapters, uncalled bases, mean Phred below 15, or no exact constant-primer or identifier match. COPE v1.2.5 was used to merge the high-quality paired reads. Clonotypes were defined as unique nucleotide sequences and were aligned to IMGT TRB V, D and J references using MiTCR v1.1. Only V-J combinations with frequency above 0.0001 were analysed, covering approximately 99% of repertoires. A TCR clonal expansion and chaos score per V-J combination was defined as the ratio of F50 clonal expansion to chaos observed in the TCRdist matrix. Welch's t-statistics and random forest were used to reduce the features to about 12 V-J combinations, which were then used as input to a naive Bayes classifier. Thyroid-blood repertoire similarity was quantified with the Morisita-Horn index. TCRdb reprocessed the public reads (quality trimming at Q25 with fastp, clone calling with MiXCR) and kept in-frame beta chains. Entries that share a CDR3 protein sequence are merged under the most common genes and DNA. TCRdb, not the original authors, processed these V and J calls. This sample has over 650,000 distinct CDR3 sequences in its table, and about two fifths of those were observed once. More than 2.5% of the sample belongs to the ten largest clones.

From its cysteine to its phenylalanine, the CDR3 spans 14 amino acids. CDR3 DNA only is kept here, 42 bases in frame from base 1. CDR1 and CDR2, looked up from the germline V gene, are SGHRS and YFSETQ. The trim is 0 bases for V and 6 bases for J, with a gap of 9 bases between the germline ends. Ophthalmopathy patients had moderately to severely active disease, Clinical Activity Score of at least 3, NOSPECS grade of at least 4, and disease duration under 3 months. Patients with other autoimmune diseases, uncontrolled infections, pregnancy or lactation were excluded. Diagnosis relied on clinical symptoms, serum thyroxine, TRAb, thyroid ultrasound and orbital computed tomography. Ficoll-Paque density gradient centrifugation was used to isolate PBMCs from around 10 ml of fresh peripheral blood. Total RNA was extracted using Trizol reagent, and RNA quality was checked on an Agilent 2100 Bioanalyzer.

The material sequenced was peripheral blood. The TCR comes from an adult man with Graves' ophthalmopathy. The chain employs TRBV5-1 and TRBJ2-2; matching of 5 bases hints at TRBD1 as the D gene. The CDR3 protein is CASSLARVSGELFF. The nucleotide sequence is given as TGCGCCAGCAGCTTGGCCAGGGTATCCGGGGAGCTGTTTTTT. The entire variable domain, with the stretches around the CDR3 drawn from the reference TRBV5-1 and TRBJ2-2 proteins, is KAGVTQTPRYLIKTRGQQVTLSCSPISGHRSVSWYQQTPGQGLQFLFEYFSETQRNKGNFPGRFSGRQFSNSRSEMNVSTLELGDSALYLCASSLARVSGELFFGEGSRLTVL.